This TCR beta chain was captured in a study of blood T cells in healthy people across ages (dated by TCRdb to between 2015 and 2016). General notes on the study: In model experiments, roughly one uniquely barcoded TCR beta cDNA molecule per two T cells was captured by template switching. The donors were divided into four age groups: young (average approximately 17 years), middle-aged (approximately 39), aged (about 61) and long-lived (82). Using the same blood draw, the study looked at two additional independent replicas of 1 million unique cDNA reads for two donors, one aged 18 to 30 and the other aged 80 or older. Donors of different ages were randomly distributed across sequencing lanes to avoid experimental bias. To track age-related changes in TCR beta repertoire diversity, the study relied on deep sequencing normalized with unique cDNA molecular identifiers. What the research found in general, with its limitations: Bulk unsorted PBMC profiling prevented conclusive comparison of naive and antigen-experienced compartments. Estimates of total diversity based on one million sequenced T cells were regarded as lower bounds and as underestimates. Compared with the aged group, more naive CD4+ T cells, fewer expanded clones and increased TCR diversity were shown by the long-lived group, suggesting age selection. Observed TCR beta diversity per million T cells fell roughly linearly with age, and a significant reduction was already apparent by age about 36. There was a strong correlation between observed TCR beta diversity and the percentage of naive T cells measured by flow cytometry. Because donor CMV infection status was unknown, age-related changes in expanded clonotypes were potentially confounded.

Donors were 39 systemically healthy Caucasian individuals from Russia aged roughly 6 to 100 years. Each donor gave around 9.9 milliliters of peripheral blood, collected into EDTA-treated Vacutainer tubes. Ficoll-Paque density-gradient centrifugation was used to isolate PBMCs, with at least 6 million per sample. Trizol reagent was used to extract total RNA from the PBMCs, yielding at least 5.5 micrograms per sample. For every donor, an aliquot of PBMCs went through flow cytometry to measure the percentages of naive CD45RAhigh/CD27high T cells. The germline V gene provides CDR1 ENHRY and CDR2 SYGVKD. The CDR3 has 12 amino acids, counting the end cysteine and phenylalanine. The sequence is cut down to CDR3 DNA, 36 bases in frame from base 1. V is shortened by 3 bases, J by 8 bases, and the region joining them spans 8 bases. To prepare the library, 5' RACE was applied. Sequencing was performed on an Illumina HiSeq 2500. A second about 7 to 12 cycle PCR used a sample-barcoded 5' primer and a J-beta primer mix. Each TCR beta cDNA molecule received a unique molecular identifier from a template-switch 5' adaptor carrying 12 random nucleotides. Each sample yielded at least 2.5 million CDR3-containing paired-end reads. All of the RNA was converted into first-strand cDNA using the Mint cDNA synthesis kit, with a TRBC-specific oligonucleotide serving as the primer. After uracil-DNA glycosylase treatment, a first 18-cycle PCR used universal primers M1SS and BC2_uni_R on all cDNA. The published analysis was carried out like this. Each sample was normalized by randomly selecting 1 million high-quality reads, each carrying a distinct molecular identifier. Reads with shared molecular identifiers were discarded instead of being binned into consensus sequences. CDR3 identification, clonotype clustering and error correction used MiTCR with a Q25 quality threshold and the strictest error-elimination algorithm. A nonparametric unseen species model using Euler transformation provided a lower-bound estimate of total TCR beta diversity. TCRdb trimmed public reads at Q25 via fastp, called clones via MiXCR and kept in-frame beta chains. Every CDR3 protein is listed once, alongside the most common genes and DNA of its rows. For this entry, the V and J calls and clone size follow TCRdb and not the study's own pipeline. This sample comprises about 750,000 distinct CDR3 sequences, 53% of them detected only once. Of the sample, approximately 40% falls within the top ten clones.

This clonotype was detected only a few times. Its antigen remains unidentified. Base qualities are missing; no much larger clone stands one base away. The clonotype comes from a man older than 75 in good health. In this chain, TRBV10-3 is recombined with TRBJ2-1; 5 matching bases give a weak D call of TRBD2. The sample was blood. The DNA sequence is as follows: TGTGCCATCAGTGATCGAGGGTATGAGCAGTTCTTC. This gives the protein CAISDRGYEQFF.